This T cell receptor (beta chain) was captured by sequencing in a study of T cell responses to AZD1222 COVID-19 vaccine. Whole-study results and caveats: It should be noted that donors were predominantly white British and more often female, and clonal diversity was possibly underestimated. Dominant at 160-218 and 743-854, vaccine-associated CD4 TCRs also spanned spike. Baseline seropositivity occurred in only a handful of AZD1222 recipients. Elevations in Spike-specific TCR breadth and depth followed administration of two AZD1222 doses.

Notes on this clone: Its antigen is undetermined.

Measured with immunoSEQ multiplex PCR; TCRdb has only the in-frame clones, and not every one. The sample holds about 130,000 clones, just over 85% seen once. This sequence originates from an adult in good health. Sequenced material: peripheral blood, taken on day 0 of AZD1222 vaccination.

CDR3 sequence reads: CASRKDRVSYNEQFF. In nucleotides, the CDR3 is TGCGCCAGCAGGAAGGACAGGGTATCCTACAATGAGCAGTTCTTC. The V call is TRBV10-2, the J call TRBJ2-1; 8 bases map to TRBD1. With 6 bases clipped from V and 1 base from J, the junction kept 5 bases outside the gene matches. The CDR3 totals 15 residues. The germline gives CDR1 WSHSY, CDR2 SAAADI.